The entry that follows covers one TCR beta chain sequence. Its antigen is still unknown. Base qualities were left out, and no much larger clone turns up one base away. V sheds 5 bases and J sheds 3 bases, leaving 20 bases between their ends. CDR1 is given as KGHSH and CDR2 as LQKENI, both from the germline V gene. The CDR3 sequence holds 17 residues, the cysteine and phenylalanine included. The entry retains the CDR3 DNA only, 51 bases that are in frame from base 1. This specimen belongs to a study of cytomegalovirus exposure and HLA in healthy donors (dated by TCRdb to about 2017). For the study in its entirety: A later analysis indicated that the 120 validation repertoires were generated on the platform also employed for the 700 or so repertoires of the first cohort. The aim of the study was to test whether cataloging public T cell receptors could identify signatures of past pathogen exposure. Besides the first cohort of around 670 subjects, a separate validation cohort made up of some 110 different subjects was used. The study combined high-throughput TCR immunosequencing, statistical association of individual TCRs with disease status, and machine learning to predict cytomegalovirus infection status. Paper-wide results and their limitations: Cytomegalovirus status was reported to be diagnosed by the classifier with high specificity and sensitivity in both the original and validation cohorts. A later analysis had no HLA typing for the validation cohort, so co-occurrence there was scored across all 110 or so repertoires. Across donors, most TCR sequences were observed very rarely, whereas some public TCRs were present in many individuals. The authors suggested that the approach could potentially be extended to other disease states and immunological phenotypes. The study listed 150 to 200 TCR beta chains as associated with cytomegalovirus. Three of the identified cytomegalovirus-associated TCR beta chains were confirmed in vitro to be specific for cytomegalovirus antigens. Subsequent analysis determined that TCRs grouped into clusters in the first cohort also showed a tendency toward co-occurrence across the roughly 130 validation repertoires, and 85% to 95% of cluster scores exceeded 0.

Library preparation used the immunoSEQ multiplex PCR assay. The authors' pipeline ran thus. A statistical classification framework was built for diagnosing cytomegalovirus status from the catalog of TCR beta chain sequences. As stored in TCRdb, this immuneACCESS dataset retains in-frame rearrangements with V and J assigned. A fraction of the clones does not appear; measured against another copy, unresolved V genes explain less than half of the discrepancy, and the remainder lacks a known reason. The V and J calls and clone size were taken over from that table, and D and trimming were inferred from the DNA. Present in this sample are under 200,000 clones, about 88% of which were seen just once. The ten top clones hold 2% to 2.5% of the sample. Donors formed part of the validation cohort, which comprised 120 subjects and was distinct from the first cohort of fewer than 750 subjects.

The V and J genes are TRBV18 and TRBJ2-1; tentative D gene TRBD1, with 5 bases matching. The specimen was PBMCs. The TCR comes from a woman younger than 30 in good health and CMV-seronegative. The CDR3 is CASSNTRKGFGYNEQFF. The sequence in DNA is TGTGCCAGCTCAAACACCAGGAAGGGGTTTGGCTACAATGAGCAGTTCTTC.